This TCR beta chain is drawn from a study of CD8+CD57+ T cells in acquired aplastic anemia. The wider study: The study obtained an average of about 3.4 ug of DNA from sorted CD4+ and CD8+ cells. Overall study findings and caveats: In common between the patients and the controls were around 30 CD8+ CDR3 sequences.

Investigators profiled TCR beta VDJ and CDR3 from genomic DNA template. In TCRdb, the reads were re-called with MiXCR into one record per CDR3 protein. The sample records over 150,000 distinct CDR3 sequences, less than 60% being singletons. Sequencing was done on patients that had shown CD8+CD57+ cell expansion by flow cytometry. All patients had severe acquired aplastic anemia. The blood sampling took place in patients who had so far received no therapy. Germline assignment: CDR1 SGHTA and CDR2 FQGTGA. Trimming removed 3 bases from V and 5 bases from J, with 16 bases in between. This CDR3 contains 15 residues. For this clonotype: Antigen: not known.

The sequenced material came from sorted CD4+, CD8+, or CD8+CD57+ T cells (not recorded which) from PBMCs. This rearrangement joins TRBV7-3 to TRBJ2-5, with D tentatively TRBD2 (7 bases). This TCR was sampled from a human donor with aplastic anemia. CDR3 loop: CASSFGGGGFETQYF. CDR3 bases: TGTGCCAGCAGCTTTGGGGGGGGCGGTTTCGAGACCCAGTACTTC.